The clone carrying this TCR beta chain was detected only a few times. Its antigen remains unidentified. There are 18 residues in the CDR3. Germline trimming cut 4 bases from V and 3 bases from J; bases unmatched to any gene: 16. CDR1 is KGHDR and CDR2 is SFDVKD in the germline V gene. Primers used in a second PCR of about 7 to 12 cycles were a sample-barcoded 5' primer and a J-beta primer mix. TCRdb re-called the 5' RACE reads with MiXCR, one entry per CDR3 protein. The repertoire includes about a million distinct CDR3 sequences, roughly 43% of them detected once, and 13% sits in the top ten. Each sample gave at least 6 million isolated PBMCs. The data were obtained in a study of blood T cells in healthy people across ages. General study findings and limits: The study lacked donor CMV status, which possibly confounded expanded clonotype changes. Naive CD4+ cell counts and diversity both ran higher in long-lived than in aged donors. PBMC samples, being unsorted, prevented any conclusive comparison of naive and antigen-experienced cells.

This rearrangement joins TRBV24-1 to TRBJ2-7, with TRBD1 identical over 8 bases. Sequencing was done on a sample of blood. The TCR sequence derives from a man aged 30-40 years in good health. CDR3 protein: CATSEDREGVPIDYEQYF. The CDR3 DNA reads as TGTGCCACCAGTGAGGACAGGGAAGGAGTTCCGATCGACTACGAGCAGTACTTC.